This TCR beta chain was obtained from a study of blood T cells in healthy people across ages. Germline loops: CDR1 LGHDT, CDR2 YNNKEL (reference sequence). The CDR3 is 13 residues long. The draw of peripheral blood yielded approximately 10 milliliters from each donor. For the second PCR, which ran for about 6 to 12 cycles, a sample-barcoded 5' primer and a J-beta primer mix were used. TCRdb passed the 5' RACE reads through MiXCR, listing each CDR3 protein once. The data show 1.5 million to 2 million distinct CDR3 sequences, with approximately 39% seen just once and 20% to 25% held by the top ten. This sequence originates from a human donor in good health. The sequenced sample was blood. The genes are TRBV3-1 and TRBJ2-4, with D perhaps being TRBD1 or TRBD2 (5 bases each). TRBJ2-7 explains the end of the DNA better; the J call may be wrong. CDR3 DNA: TGTGCCAGCAGCCCCTCGGGGCACGACGAGCAGTACTTC. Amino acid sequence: CASSPSGHDEQYF.